These 30 T cell receptor beta chains came from one sample sequenced in a study of technical replicates of blood from a handful of donors. The data were produced by immunoSEQ multiplex PCR, yet TCRdb's version contains in-frame clones alone and is incomplete. The table records about 73,000 clones, roughly nine tenths of them present only once. Sequenced material: PBMCs. The receptors shown here come from a human donor in good health. Some clones in this sample may be carry-over from other donors' samples.

This clone was found once. CDR3 sequence reads: CASSPLGGGWGMEQFF. The CDR3 nucleotides read TGTGCCAGTAGTCCCTTGGGGGGAGGGTGGGGTATGGAGCAGTTCTTC. The V and J genes are TRBV19 and TRBJ2-1, with 7 bases identical to TRBD2. Trimming at V came to 5 bases and at J to 10 bases, leaving 17 bases not matched to a gene. Germline V gene lookup returns CDR1 LNHDA and CDR2 SQIVND (reference sequence). The CDR3 is made up of 16 amino acids.

The V call is TRBV5-4, the J call TRBJ2-4; tentatively, D is TRBD2 (5 bases). The CDR3 spans 16 residues. V was cut by 4 bases and J by 1 base, with 15 bases left in between. Looked up from germline, CDR1 is SGHNT and CDR2 is YYREEE (reference sequence). CDR3: CASSNLPGMAKNIQYF. The CDR3 region has the DNA TGTGCCAGCAGCAACCTTCCGGGGATGGCCAAAAACATTCAGTACTTC. Using reference TRBV5-4 and TRBJ2-4 for the parts outside the CDR3, the full variable domain is ETGVTQSPTHLIKTRGQQVTLRCSSQSGHNTVSWYQQALGQGPQFIFQYYREEENGRGNFPPRFSGLQFPNYSSELNVNALELDDSALYLCASSNLPGMAKNIQYFGAGTRLSVL.

This clone was detected only once. This chain's CDR3 is CASSEGAGGTDQPQHF. DNA for the CDR3: TGTGCCAGCAGTGAAGGGGCGGGAGGAACGGATCAGCCCCAGCATTTT. J is TRBJ1-5 and V is TRBV6-1; no reliable D call. The CDR3 has 16 residues. Trimming left V 1 base short and J 5 bases short, with 15 bases between. Germline CDR1 reads MNHNS; CDR2 reads SASEGT.

The V gene is TRBV7-2, the J gene TRBJ1-1; D might be TRBD1 (5 bases). Trimming took off 1 base at V and 5 bases at J, with 11 bases between the two ends. The CDR3 consists of 14 residues. Per the germline V gene, CDR1 is SGHTA and CDR2 is FQGNSA. CDR3 DNA: TGTGCCAGCAGCTTAGGCGGGGCATGGACTGAAGCTTTCTTT. It encodes CASSLGGAWTEAFF.

The V and J genes are TRBV7-7 and TRBJ2-7, with D possibly being TRBD1 (6 bases). This CDR3 region has 14 residues. Germline CDR1 SSHAT, CDR2 FNYEAQ (reference sequence). Deletions cut 6 bases from V and 0 bases from J, with 12 bases between. CDR3 DNA sequence: TGTGCCAGCAGTAAAGACAGGAGCTCCTACGAGCAGTACTTC. Translating it yields CASSKDRSSYEQYF.

The genes are TRBV5-4 and TRBJ2-3, with TRBD2 identical over 9 bases. Looked up from germline, CDR1 is SGHNT and CDR2 is YYREEE (reference sequence). V gave up 5 bases and J gave up 3 bases; unmatched junction bases: 10. The CDR3 has 16 amino acids. The CDR3 DNA reads TGTGCCAGCAGTCTAAGTAGCGGGAGAAAAACAGATACGCAGTATTTT. It yields the protein CASSLSSGRKTDTQYF. Looking up the rest from reference TRBV5-4 and TRBJ2-3 gives the full variable domain: ETGVTQSPTHLIKTRGQQVTLRCSSQSGHNTVSWYQQALGQGPQFIFQYYREEENGRGNFPPRFSGLQFPNYSSELNVNALELDDSALYLCASSLSSGRKTDTQYFGPGTRLTVL.

The rearrangement joins TRBV10-1 to TRBJ1-1; D unresolved. Deletions cut 9 bases from V and 5 bases from J, with 7 bases between. This CDR3 is 10 amino acids long. Germline V gene data show CDR1 as WNHNN and CDR2 as SYGVQD (reference sequence). The CDR3 loop is CARLWTEAFF. In nucleotides, the CDR3 is TGCGCCAGACTGTGGACTGAAGCTTTCTTT.

This clone qualifies as medium-sized. Other DNA sequences in the same sample also yield this CDR3. The rearrangement joins TRBV4-3 to TRBJ2-1, with TRBD2 matching over 11 bases. V lost 3 bases to trimming and J lost 2 bases; unmatched junction nucleotides: 0. In germline, CDR1 is LGHNA, CDR2 YSLEER. This CDR3 spans 15 amino acids. CDR3 residues: CASSQTSGAYNEQFF. CDR3 coding DNA: TGCGCCAGCAGCCAGACTAGCGGGGCCTACAATGAGCAGTTCTTC.

This chain uses TRBV7-9 with TRBJ2-5; 7 bases are a match to TRBD2. Germline V CDR1 and CDR2: SEHNR, FQNEAQ (reference sequence). This CDR3 contains 14 residues. V was clipped by 7 bases and J by 4 bases; unmatched bases: 9. This CDR3 is CASTSRGEGETQYF. The DNA for the CDR3 is TGTGCCAGCACCTCCCGGGGGGAGGGAGAGACCCAGTACTTC.

This rearrangement joins TRBV18 to TRBJ1-2, with no clear D. Germline loops: CDR1 KGHSH, CDR2 LQKENI. The length of the CDR3 is 16 residues. Trimming took 1 base from V and 8 from J, leaving 20 bases between them. DNA of the CDR3: TGTGCCAGCTCACCACAGTCCCAGGCCTACCGCGAAGGCTACACCTTC. Encoded protein: CASSPQSQAYREGYTF.

The genes are TRBV5-5 and TRBJ1-5, with D maybe TRBD1 (5 bases). The length of the CDR3 is 17 residues. V was pared by 2 bases and J by 7 bases, with 22 bases between. From germline, CDR1 is SGHKS and CDR2 YYEKEE (reference sequence). The CDR3: CASSFLGLGVVGQPQHF. CDR3 sequence (DNA): TGTGCCAGCAGCTTTTTGGGTCTAGGGGTAGTGGGCCAGCCCCAGCATTTT.

V and J are TRBV7-6 and TRBJ1-2, with D perhaps TRBD1 (5 bases). Germline V gene lookup returns CDR1 SGHVS and CDR2 FNYEAQ. The CDR3 spans 16 residues. Trimming left V 5 bases short and J 8 bases short, with 24 bases between. The CDR3 region is CASSAGTGPQKDGYTF. CDR3 in DNA: TGTGCCAGCAGCGCGGGGACCGGGCCTCAGAAGGACGGCTACACCTTC.

The chain has TRBV4-3 and TRBJ1-2; a possible D gene is TRBD1 (6 bases). V lost 4 bases and J 8 bases, leaving 20 bases between the germline ends. This CDR3 is built from 15 residues. Germline V gene sequence: CDR1 LGHNA, CDR2 YSLEER. The CDR3 DNA sequence: TGCGCCAGCAGCCCGACAGGCTACACATTAGAGGGCTACACCTTC. It codes for CASSPTGYTLEGYTF.

The chain is built from TRBV19 and TRBJ2-5; 10 bases align to TRBD2. The V segment lost 7 bases and the J segment 5 bases; nucleotides outside the gene matches: 10. This CDR3 region has 15 residues. Germline-derived CDR1 and CDR2 are LNHDA and SQIVND (reference sequence). The CDR3 nucleotides read TGTGCCAGTAAAAGCGGGGGGGCCTGGGGCGAGACCCAGTACTTC. It translates to CASKSGGAWGETQYF.

This clone was detected only once. This rearrangement joins TRBV6-5 to TRBJ2-7; D is possibly TRBD1 (5 bases). Germline values: CDR1 MNHEY, CDR2 SVGAGI. The CDR3 totals 14 residues. The ends were cut back, 2 bases at V and 2 bases at J, with 10 bases in the middle. The CDR3 DNA follows: TGTGCCAGCAGTTACAGGGCCAGGGCCTACGAGCAGTACTTC. Its protein product is CASSYRARAYEQYF.

The CDR3 reads CASSEGGGLQETQYF. The CDR3 DNA reads TGTGCCAGCAGTGAAGGGGGCGGCCTCCAAGAGACCCAGTACTTC. The gene calls are TRBV2 and TRBJ2-5, with D perhaps TRBD1 (5 bases). The CDR3 is 15 amino acids. Germline loops: CDR1 SNHLY, CDR2 FYNNEI. Trimming stripped 1 base from V and 1 base from J, with 10 bases between.

The chain recombines TRBV7-9 with TRBJ1-6; D call uncertain. Between the trimmed V and J ends, which lost 5 bases and 4 bases, there was a span of 6 bases. The germline V gene has CDR1 SEHNR and CDR2 FQNEAQ (reference sequence). The length of the CDR3 is 13 residues. CDR3 amino acids: CASSHGYNSPLHF. CDR3 in DNA: TGTGCCAGCAGCCACGGGTATAATTCACCCCTCCACTTT.

The chain couples TRBV18 to TRBJ2-3; 11 bases align to TRBD1. The ends lost 5 bases at V and 6 bases at J; junction bases unmatched: 4. Germline V gives CDR1 KGHSH, CDR2 LQKENI. The length of the CDR3 is 14 residues. CDR3 bases: TGTGCCAGCTCAGGGACAGGGGGAACGGATACGCAGTATTTT. Protein product: CASSGTGGTDTQYF.

This clone was counted a single time. This chain joins TRBV9 and TRBJ2-1; 7 bases are a match to TRBD2. CDR1 SGDLS and CDR2 YYNGEE come from the germline V gene. The CDR3 spans 15 residues. Trimming removed 3 bases from V and 2 bases from J; junction bases left unmatched: 5. The CDR3, as DNA: TGTGCCAGCAGCGGAGCGGGAACACCCTACAATGAGCAGTTCTTC. It codes for CASSGAGTPYNEQFF.

The chain carries TRBV4-2 and TRBJ2-2, with D tentatively TRBD2 (10 bases). The CDR3 spans 18 residues. Germline CDR1 reads LGHNA; CDR2 reads YNFKEQ. V was cut by 1 base and J by 8 bases, with 23 bases left in between. The CDR3 nucleotides read TGTGCCAGCAGCCAAGGGACAGGGGTTACTAGCGGGAAGGGGGAGCTGTTTTTT. The encoded protein is CASSQGTGVTSGKGELFF.

The genes are TRBV5-4 and TRBJ1-2; 9 bases fit TRBD1. J gave up 4 bases and V 6 bases, and 13 bases lay outside the gene matches. Germline CDR1 and CDR2: SGHNT and YYREEE (reference sequence). The CDR3 extends over 16 amino acids. The CDR3, as DNA: TGTGCCAGCACCACAGGACAGGGGACCCCAGGCTATGGCTACACCTTC. This encodes CASTTGQGTPGYGYTF.

The chain links TRBV9 to TRBJ2-7; 8 positions match TRBD2. This CDR3 spans 15 amino acids. With 0 bases clipped from V and 4 bases from J, the junction kept 6 bases outside the gene matches. The germline V gene has CDR1 SGDLS and CDR2 YYNGEE. CDR3 nucleotide sequence: TGTGCCAGCAGCGTAGGCGCTAGCGGGTCGTACGAGCAGTACTTC. It codes for CASSVGASGSYEQYF.

The chain combines TRBV11-2 with TRBJ2-1; 10 bases are a match to TRBD1. Per germline, CDR1 SGHAT and CDR2 FQNNGV. CDR3 length: 15 residues. Trimming at V came to 4 bases and at J to 3 bases, leaving 3 bases not matched to a gene. CDR3 protein: CASSSGQGIYNEQFF. The CDR3 DNA sequence: TGTGCCAGCAGCTCGGGACAGGGGATCTACAATGAGCAGTTCTTC.

This chain's CDR3 is CASSRGGNSGNTIYF. For the CDR3, the DNA is TGTGCCAGCAGCCGCGGCGGTAACTCTGGAAACACCATATATTTT. V usage is TRBV7-2 and J usage is TRBJ1-3; D is ambiguous. Trimming took 5 bases from V and 0 from J, leaving 11 bases between them. The CDR3 contains 15 residues. Per germline, CDR1 SGHTA and CDR2 FQGNSA.

The genes are TRBV10-3 and TRBJ2-2, with TRBD2 identical over 15 bases. This CDR3 comprises 15 residues. Trimming cost V 11 bases and J 7 bases; bases outside gene matches: 8. Per the germline V gene, CDR1 is ENHRY and CDR2 is SYGVKD. CDR3 DNA sequence: TGTGCCTCCCGGACTAGCGGGAGGGCCGGCGGGGAGCTGTTTTTT. The encoded protein is CASRTSGRAGGELFF.

J is TRBJ1-4 and V is TRBV18; 11 bases fit TRBD1. Trimming cost V 2 bases and J 4 bases; bases outside gene matches: 0. CDR1 KGHSH and CDR2 LQKENI come from the germline V gene. The CDR3 length is 15 residues. The CDR3 reads CASSPGTGGNEKLFF. Written as DNA, the CDR3 is TGTGCCAGCTCACCAGGGACAGGGGGTAATGAAAAACTGTTTTTT.

This sequence joins TRBV5-1 and TRBJ2-7; TRBD1 agrees at 8 bases. The germline CDR1 and CDR2 sequences are SGHRS and YFSETQ. After removal of 4 bases from V and 0 bases from J, the junction contained 12 bases not matched to a gene. The CDR3 runs to 17 residues. CDR3 amino acids: CASSPVGQGRDSYEQYF. CDR3 DNA: TGCGCCAGCAGCCCCGTCGGACAGGGTAGAGACTCCTACGAGCAGTACTTC.

V is TRBV27 and J is TRBJ1-1, with D uncertain. Germline-derived CDR1 and CDR2 are MNHEY and SMNVEV (reference sequence). This CDR3 spans 14 amino acids. Trimming pared 5 bases from V and 0 bases from J, leaving 10 bases between. This CDR3 is CASSRGYMNTEAFF. CDR3 in DNA: TGTGCCAGCAGTCGAGGGTACATGAACACTGAAGCTTTCTTT.

This chain uses TRBV18 with TRBJ1-2; D is uncertain. The germline CDR1 and CDR2 sequences are KGHSH and LQKENI. Trimming pared 2 bases from V and 2 bases from J, leaving 9 bases between. The CDR3 loop spans 14 amino acids. CDR3 DNA sequence: TGTGCCAGCTCACCAGTAGCAGAGAACTATGGCTACACCTTC. Translated, it gives CASSPVAENYGYTF.

The CDR3 DNA is TGTGCCAGTAGGACTGGGGGGGGGCAGCCCACTGAAGCTTTCTTT. It specifies CASRTGGGQPTEAFF. The chain uses TRBV19 and TRBJ1-1, with D possibly being TRBD1 (6 bases). The CDR3 length is 15 residues. Germline assignment: CDR1 LNHDA and CDR2 SQIVND (reference sequence). V was cut by 6 bases and J by 4 bases, with 18 bases left in between.